The table lists the clone carrying this T cell receptor (beta chain) with a few counts. Its antigen is unidentified. This specimen comes from a study of naive and memory T cell subsets. Study conclusions and caveats: Each distinct alpha or beta sequence counts as one clonotype.

V was trimmed by 4 bases and J by 1 base, leaving 3 bases between them. CDR1 and CDR2 from the germline V gene are SNHLY and FYNNEI. This CDR3 is 12 amino acids long. Both TRBC1 and TRBC2 were covered by a beta constant-region primer of two equimolar oligonucleotides. Nested alpha and beta constant-region primers with the SP2 primer drove four PCR rounds on ligated cDNA. MiXCR was run by TCRdb on the UMI-ligation and nested PCR reads, yielding one entry per CDR3 protein. The data show roughly 130,000 distinct CDR3 sequences, just over 35% seen once. What was sequenced was central memory CD4+ T cells from blood. This chain uses TRBV2 with TRBJ2-3; D gene uncertain. The sequence derives from a human donor in good health. CDR3 sequence: CASSVGTDTQYF. The CDR3 DNA follows: TGTGCCAGCAGTGTTGGCACAGATACGCAGTATTTT.